A single sample is the source of the 27 T cell receptor beta chains below, sequenced in a study of blood T cell repertoires in COVID-19. The table came from immunoSEQ multiplex PCR; TCRdb's copy has only in-frame clones and leaves some out. This sample has 200,000 to 250,000 clones, with around 88% found just once. The sequencing sample was made of peripheral blood. These receptors were taken from an older man with acute or convalescent COVID-19.

This chain connects TRBV2 to TRBJ1-2; D call uncertain. The ends were cut back, 8 bases at V and 3 bases at J, with 13 bases in the middle. This CDR3 has 13 amino acids. Per the germline V gene, CDR1 is SNHLY and CDR2 is FYNNEI. CDR3 nucleotide sequence: TGTGCCAGCCAGCAGGAAACTTACTATGGCTACACCTTC. Translation gives CASQQETYYGYTF.

Comment on this clone: The same CDR3 is also encoded by other DNA sequences in this sample. The chain uses TRBV7-9 and TRBJ1-1; 8 bases are a match to TRBD1. Germline values: CDR1 SEHNR, CDR2 FQNEAQ (reference sequence). This CDR3 is built from 14 residues. V lost 3 bases, J lost 0 bases, and 0 bases stayed unmatched. The CDR3, as DNA: TGTGCCAGCAGCTTGGGACAGGTGAACACTGAAGCTTTCTTT. Protein: CASSLGQVNTEAFF.

As regards this clone: Other DNA sequences of this sample code for an identical CDR3. The rearrangement links TRBV18 to TRBJ1-2, with a weak D call TRBD1 (5 bases). Trimming pared 3 bases from V and 3 bases from J, leaving 8 bases between. Germline CDR1 is KGHSH and CDR2 is LQKENI. This CDR3 is built from 13 residues. The CDR3 bases are TGTGCCAGCTCACCGGGGCAGGACTATGGCTACACCTTC. Translating gives CASSPGQDYGYTF. The full variable domain, its missing parts supplied by reference TRBV18 and TRBJ1-2, is NAGVMQNPRHLVRRRGQEARLRCSPMKGHSHVYWYRQLPEEGLKFMVYLQKENIIDESGMPKERFSAEFPKEGPSILRIQQVVRGDSAAYFCASSPGQDYGYTFGSGTRLTVV.

This rearrangement joins TRBV2 to TRBJ2-7; perhaps TRBD1 as D (8 bases). The CDR3 length is 14 residues. V lost 7 bases and J lost 4, with 17 bases in between. The germline V gene encodes CDR1 SNHLY and CDR2 FYNNEI. The CDR3 region is CASMSGTGNYEQYF. As DNA, the CDR3 is TGTGCCAGCATGAGCGGGACAGGAAATTACGAGCAGTACTTC.

The chain is built from TRBV5-1 and TRBJ2-3; 9 nucleotides align to TRBD2. The CDR3 extends over 15 amino acids. Germline assignment: CDR1 SGHRS and CDR2 YFSETQ. Germline trimming cut 0 bases from V and 2 bases from J; bases unmatched to any gene: 1. The DNA of the CDR3 is TGCGCCAGCAGCTTGGGACTAGCGGTCACAGATACGCAGTATTTT. Its translation is CASSLGLAVTDTQYF.

This clone was seen a single time. In DNA form, the CDR3 reads TGCGCCAGCAGCCGTGGGGACAGGGAAGGATACGAGCAGTACTTC. This translates into CASSRGDREGYEQYF. The chain couples TRBV5-1 to TRBJ2-7, with TRBD1 matching over 9 bases. The CDR3 sequence is 15 residues long. Germline values: CDR1 SGHRS, CDR2 YFSETQ. J lost 4 bases, V lost 4 bases, and 9 bases had no gene match.

The chain couples TRBV18 to TRBJ1-1, with a possible D match to TRBD1 (5 bases). The germline CDR1 and CDR2 sequences are KGHSH and LQKENI. V was shortened by 6 bases and J by 5 bases, with 16 bases between the two germline ends. The CDR3 totals 14 residues. CDR3 protein: CASSPPRVWTEAFF. As DNA, the CDR3 is TGTGCCAGCTCCCCCCCCAGGGTTTGGACTGAAGCTTTCTTT. The full variable domain, its missing parts supplied by reference TRBV18 and TRBJ1-1, is NAGVMQNPRHLVRRRGQEARLRCSPMKGHSHVYWYRQLPEEGLKFMVYLQKENIIDESGMPKERFSAEFPKEGPSILRIQQVVRGDSAAYFCASSPPRVWTEAFFGQGTRLTVV.

This chain joins TRBV5-4 and TRBJ2-7; D ambiguous. V was pared by 0 bases and J by 0 bases, with 7 bases between. The length of the CDR3 is 14 residues. Germline V gives CDR1 SGHNT, CDR2 YYREEE (reference sequence). The CDR3 is CASSLELSSYEQYF. Here the CDR3 DNA reads TGTGCCAGCAGCTTGGAGCTCTCCTCCTACGAGCAGTACTTC.

This sequence joins TRBV6-6 and TRBJ2-5; no definite D call. Germline V lookup: CDR1 MNHNY, CDR2 SVGAGI (reference sequence). V was pared by 0 bases and J by 0 bases, with 5 bases between. The CDR3 contains 14 residues. The CDR3 bases are TGTGCCAGCAGTTACTCGGCCAACCAAGAGACCCAGTACTTC. Amino acids: CASSYSANQETQYF.

The chain has TRBV6-5 and TRBJ2-7, with D maybe TRBD1 (6 bases). The CDR3 spans 12 residues. The germline CDR1 and CDR2 sequences are MNHEY and SVGAGI. V lost 8 bases and J lost 1, with 9 bases in between. CDR3 loop: CASGTPSYEQYF. In nucleotides, the CDR3 is TGTGCCAGCGGGACACCGTCCTACGAGCAGTACTTC.

The V and J genes are TRBV9 and TRBJ2-2; D possibly corresponds to TRBD2 (7 bases). The V end lost 2 bases, the J end lost 4 bases, and 12 bases lay between the germline ends. CDR1 is SGDLS, CDR2 YYNGEE, per germline. This CDR3 contains 15 residues. The CDR3 sequence is CASSVSGGPTGELFF. The CDR3 nucleotides read TGTGCCAGCAGCGTCTCCGGGGGGCCCACCGGGGAGCTGTTTTTT.

The V gene is TRBV5-1, the J gene TRBJ2-3, with 15 bases matching TRBD2. Germline values: CDR1 SGHRS, CDR2 YFSETQ. The length of the CDR3 is 18 residues. The V gene end was trimmed by 4 bases and the J gene end by 5 bases; junction bases not matched to a gene: 11. The CDR3 DNA is TGCGCCAGCAGCCCCTCCGGGACTAGCGGGGGGCGGGTAGATACGCAGTATTTT. It encodes CASSPSGTSGGRVDTQYF.

The V call is TRBV11-2, the J call TRBJ2-1, with 11 bases matching TRBD2. CDR1 and CDR2 from the germline V gene are SGHAT and FQNNGV. V lost 4 bases to trimming and J lost 7 bases; unmatched junction nucleotides: 12. The CDR3 extends over 17 amino acids. This chain's CDR3 is CASSSYLAGGNKNEQFF. As DNA, the CDR3 is TGTGCCAGCAGCTCCTATCTAGCGGGGGGTAATAAAAATGAGCAGTTCTTC.

This clone was picked up one time. The J gene is TRBJ1-3, the V gene TRBV4-3; D gene ambiguous. This CDR3 spans 15 amino acids. Germline-derived CDR1 and CDR2 are LGHNA and YSLEER. V was clipped by 0 bases and J by 0 bases, with 6 bases between them. CDR3: CASSQEASSGNTIYF. The CDR3 DNA follows: TGCGCCAGCAGCCAAGAGGCTAGCTCTGGAAACACCATATATTTT.

The V and J genes are TRBV29-1 and TRBJ1-2, with D possibly matching TRBD1 (5 bases). Trimming shortened V by 4 bases and J by 4 bases, and 7 bases separated the two germline ends. The CDR3 contains 11 residues. Germline values: CDR1 SQVTM, CDR2 ANQGSEA. The CDR3 here is CSVAGLYGYTF. In DNA form, the CDR3 reads TGCAGCGTTGCGGGACTCTATGGCTACACCTTC.

This clone showed up just a few times. This rearrangement joins TRBV18 to TRBJ1-1; D gene uncertain. Trimming took 5 bases from V and 1 from J, leaving 5 bases between them. CDR3 length equals 12 residues. Germline V lookup: CDR1 KGHSH, CDR2 LQKENI. Here the CDR3 DNA reads TGTGCCAGCTCAGGAGGGAACACTGAAGCTTTCTTT. It codes for CASSGGNTEAFF.

The chain uses TRBV5-1 and TRBJ2-7; D is undetermined. Germline loops: CDR1 SGHRS, CDR2 YFSETQ. CDR3 length: 13 amino acids. The V gene lost 6 bases and the J gene lost 5 bases, with 15 bases spanning the gap. The DNA of the CDR3 is TGCGCCAGCACGTACATGGGCAGGAACGAGCAGTACTTC. Translating it yields CASTYMGRNEQYF.

This clone has just a few counts. The sample contains more than one DNA sequence encoding this CDR3. J is TRBJ1-5 and V is TRBV19; D might be TRBD1 (5 bases). Germline loops: CDR1 LNHDA, CDR2 SQIVND (reference sequence). CDR3 length: 15 residues. V lost 3 bases and J 0 bases, leaving 9 bases between the germline ends. CDR3 bases: TGTGCCAGTAGTATCGTCGGACATAGCAATCAGCCCCAGCATTTT. This encodes CASSIVGHSNQPQHF.

The chain carries TRBV28 and TRBJ1-5; tentatively, D is TRBD1 (5 bases). CDR3 length equals 16 residues. V was shortened by 8 bases and J by 2 bases, with 19 bases between the two germline ends. Germline V gene lookup returns CDR1 MDHEN and CDR2 SYDVKM. This CDR3 reads CASVIGGGRGNQPQHF. As DNA, the CDR3 is TGTGCCAGCGTCATAGGCGGGGGAAGGGGCAATCAGCCCCAGCATTTT.

J is TRBJ1-2 and V is TRBV6-6; possible D gene TRBD1, 5 bases. The germline V gene has CDR1 MNHNY and CDR2 SVGAGI (reference sequence). Trimming took 5 bases from V and 4 from J, leaving 14 bases between them. This CDR3 is 14 amino acids long. CDR3 protein: CASSTRDSFYGYTF. In DNA form, the CDR3 reads TGTGCCAGCAGTACCCGGGACTCCTTCTATGGCTACACCTTC.

V usage is TRBV3-1 (or the pseudogene TRBV3-2) and J usage is TRBJ2-1, with TRBD2 matching over 11 bases. Looked up from germline, CDR1 is LGHDT and CDR2 is YNNKEL (reference sequence). V lost 1 base to trimming and J lost 5 bases; unmatched junction nucleotides: 7. The length of the CDR3 is 17 residues. DNA of the CDR3: TGTGCCAGCAGCCAAGGTCTAGCGGGAGGTCAGCACAATGAGCAGTTCTTC. It yields the protein CASSQGLAGGQHNEQFF.

This chain links TRBV18 with TRBJ1-1; maybe TRBD1 (5 bases). CDR3 length: 13 amino acids. The V end lost 6 bases, the J end lost 2 bases, and 10 bases lay between the germline ends. Germline-derived CDR1 and CDR2 are KGHSH and LQKENI. In DNA, the CDR3 is TGTGCCAGCTCCATGGACATTAACACTGAAGCTTTCTTT. It encodes CASSMDINTEAFF.

This clone was seen only once. The chain has TRBV19 and TRBJ2-5; D call uncertain. The germline CDR1 and CDR2 sequences are LNHDA and SQIVND (reference sequence). The CDR3 is 12 residues long. The V gene lost 4 bases and the J gene lost 5 bases, with 8 bases spanning the gap. The CDR3 DNA reads as TGTGCCAGTAGTACTTCTCGGGAGACCCAGTACTTC. It is translated as CASSTSRETQYF.

This clone showed up just once. The V gene is TRBV4-1, the J gene TRBJ1-2; the match to TRBD1 covers 7 bases. Germline V gene lookup returns CDR1 MGHRA and CDR2 YSYEKL. The J segment lost 1 base and the V segment lost 4 bases, leaving 15 bases of the junction unmatched. CDR3 length equals 18 residues. CDR3 sequence reads: CASSPLRVDRVVNYGYTF. The CDR3 DNA is TGCGCCAGCAGCCCCTTACGTGTTGACAGGGTGGTTAACTATGGCTACACCTTC.

The chain links TRBV6-5 to TRBJ1-2; D ambiguous. Germline V gives CDR1 MNHEY, CDR2 SVGAGI. Trimming took off 8 bases at V and 0 bases at J, with 7 bases between the two ends. This CDR3 is 12 amino acids long. This CDR3 reads CASQAPNYGYTF. The CDR3 DNA reads as TGTGCCAGCCAGGCCCCTAACTATGGCTACACCTTC.

The chain is built from TRBV27 and TRBJ2-7; 8 bases map to TRBD1. V dropped 2 bases and J dropped 0; count of bases not matched to a gene: 6. The CDR3 is made up of 16 amino acids. Germline CDR1 MNHEY, CDR2 SMNVEV (reference sequence). CDR3 residues: CASSLHRGITSYEQYF. The CDR3 nucleotides read TGTGCCAGCAGTTTACACAGGGGGATAACCTCCTACGAGCAGTACTTC.

The gene calls are TRBV7-3 and TRBJ1-5; D might be TRBD1 (5 bases). The germline V gene has CDR1 SGHTA and CDR2 FQGTGA. The CDR3 is 13 residues long. Between the trimmed V and J ends, which lost 2 bases and 7 bases, there was a span of 9 bases. CDR3 region: CASSLGGAQPQHF. For the CDR3, the DNA is TGTGCCAGCAGCTTAGGCGGGGCCCAGCCCCAGCATTTT.